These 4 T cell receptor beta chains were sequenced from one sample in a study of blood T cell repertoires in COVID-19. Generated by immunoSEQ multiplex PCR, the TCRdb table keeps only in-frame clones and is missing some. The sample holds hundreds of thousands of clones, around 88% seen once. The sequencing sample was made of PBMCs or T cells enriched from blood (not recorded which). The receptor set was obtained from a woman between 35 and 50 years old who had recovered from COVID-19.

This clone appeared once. The CDR3 nucleotides are TGTGCCAGCAGTTTAACCACAGGGATGAATGAGCAGTTCTTC. Amino acids: CASSLTTGMNEQFF. This chain links TRBV28 with TRBJ2-1, with D tentatively TRBD1 (6 bases). V was clipped by 2 bases and J by 7 bases, with 12 bases between them. From germline, CDR1 is MDHEN and CDR2 SYDVKM. The CDR3 has 14 residues.

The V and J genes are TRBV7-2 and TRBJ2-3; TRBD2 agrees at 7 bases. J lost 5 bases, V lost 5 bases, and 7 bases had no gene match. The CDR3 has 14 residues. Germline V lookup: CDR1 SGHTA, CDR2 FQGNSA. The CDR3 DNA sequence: TGTGCCAGCAGCCCCATCGGGGAGGGAGATACGCAGTATTTT. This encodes CASSPIGEGDTQYF. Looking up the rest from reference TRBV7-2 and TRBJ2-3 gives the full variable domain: GAGVSQSPSNKVTEKGKDVELRCDPISGHTALYWYRQSLGQGLEFLIYFQGNSAPDKSGLPSDRFSAERTGGSVSTLTIQRTQQEDSAVYLCASSPIGEGDTQYFGPGTRLTVL.

The CDR3 sequence is CASSLGGADTQYF. The CDR3 coding sequence is TGTGCCAGCAGTTTAGGGGGGGCAGATACGCAGTATTTT. This chain connects TRBV28 to TRBJ2-3; 7 bases fit TRBD2. Germline values: CDR1 MDHEN, CDR2 SYDVKM. The length of the CDR3 is 13 residues. The junction had 0 bases not matched to a gene; V was cut back by 2 bases and J by 4 bases.

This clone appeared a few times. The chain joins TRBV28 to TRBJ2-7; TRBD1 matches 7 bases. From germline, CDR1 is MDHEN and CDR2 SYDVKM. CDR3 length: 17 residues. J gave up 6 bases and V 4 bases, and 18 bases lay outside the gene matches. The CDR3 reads CASSSPLQGRLPIEQYF. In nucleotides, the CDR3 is TGTGCCAGCAGTTCCCCATTACAGGGGCGACTACCTATCGAGCAGTACTTC.